This entry is about one T cell receptor (beta chain). What this receptor recognizes is not known. Per-base quality was not reported, and no clone a single base away is much larger than it. In total, around 600 healthy bone marrow donors made up the cohort. At the time of sampling, all cohort members were nominally healthy, though unrecorded immune exposures were likely present. The donor was CMV seropositive and belonged to the group of 250 to 350 seropositive cohort members. A peripheral blood sample was provided by each donor, and peripheral blood mononuclear cells were used for TCR beta sequencing. The Qiagen DNeasy Blood Extraction Kit was used to extract genomic DNA from the blood cell samples. Via the germline V gene, CDR1 is SGHNT and CDR2 YENEEA. V gives up 0 bases and J gives up 4 bases, and the segment between their germline ends measures 12 bases. The cysteine opens and the phenylalanine closes a CDR3 of 15 amino acids. The sequence is cut down to CDR3 DNA, 45 bases in frame from base 1.

The data are from a study of cytomegalovirus exposure and HLA in healthy donors (dated by TCRdb to about 2017). Concerning the study at large: An earlier analysis of roughly 500 of the donors reported 276 Gb of sequence data and about 120 million unique TCR beta sequences obtained from around 170 million T cells. Donor age, sex, ethnicity and CMV serostatus were collected together with the repertoire data. Rather than drawing on any new phenotypic data, the later analysis identified candidate immune exposures from TCR beta sequences and the way those sequences occurred across donors. The genetic ancestry cluster associated with self-reported Caucasian donors included about 81% of the roughly 390 genotyped donors. In an earlier analysis of more than 550 of the donors, high-throughput TCR beta sequencing was used to judge whether each TCR beta V gene segment behaved as functional or pseudogenic. The number of donors typed differed by locus, with roughly 629-640 for A, B, C, DRB1 and DQB1, roughly 520 for DQA1, 600 to 610 for DPA1, and around 460 for DPB1. A later genetic analysis took genome-wide SNP genotypes for about 65% of the roughly 670 donors and used that subset as a discovery cohort. Using immunosequencing, the study profiled T cell repertoires from around 670 subjects and related those repertoires to cytomegalovirus serostatus. Every discovery cohort repertoire had been produced on one sequencing platform. High-throughput TCR immunosequencing, statistical association of individual TCRs with disease status, and machine learning were combined to predict cytomegalovirus infection status. Across 398 genotyped donors of the cohort, an average of about 200,000 unique TCR beta nucleotide sequences per donor were sequenced, and 15% to 20% of those sequences were non-productive. The study aimed to test whether cataloging public T cell receptors could reveal signatures of past pathogen exposure. Four or five DR-DQ haplotypes were treated as single units for association and clustering because of strong linkage in the cohort. A later analysis re-analyzed previously published TCR beta repertoires from about 730 donors and added high-resolution HLA genotyping to study TCR occurrence patterns. An early release that covered 640 HLA-typed donors contained around 330 gigabases of sequencing data and 85 million to 100 million unique TCR sequences. HLA typing included class I and class II loci at four-digit resolution. In addition to the first cohort of several hundred subjects, a separate validation cohort of under 150 different subjects was used.

Libraries were made using the immunoSEQ multiplex PCR assay. For the multiplex PCR, a mixture combining 60 forward primers for TCR Vbeta segments and 13 reverse primers for TCR Jbeta segments was used. The CDR3 region of rearranged TCR beta genes was amplified from genomic DNA by a multiplex PCR assay. The Illumina HiSeq System was used to sequence the amplified TCR beta libraries as 87-base-pair reads. Concerning the study's data processing: Across the roughly 600 repertoires, a later analysis counted approximately 75 million unique TCR beta chains, approximately 10 million of which were shared by at least two donors. Raw reads were error-corrected and collapsed into unique sequences with a nearest-neighbor algorithm that merged closely related sequences to remove PCR and sequencing errors. Alignment of CDR3 sequences to IMGT reference sequences was used to assign V, D and J gene segments. Each retained sequence needed at least a six-nucleotide match to both a V gene segment and a J gene segment. A rearrangement was called productive if the CDR3 had no stop codons and remained in frame with V and J, and every other rearrangement was called non-productive. Following IMGT convention, CDR3 was defined as the stretch from the second conserved V-encoded cysteine up to the conserved J-encoded phenylalanine. The earlier analysis of roughly 590 of the donors excluded any sequence lacking an unambiguous match to a single V gene segment. In an earlier analysis of 587 of the donors, a V segment was called functional when productive rearrangements were above 56.7%, and segregating when the standard deviation between donors exceeded 5%. To diagnose cytomegalovirus status from the catalog of TCR beta chain sequences, a statistical classification framework was built. In a later analysis, V and J genes were assigned by comparing TCR nucleotide sequences against IMGT/GENE-DB human TR gene sequences. In a later analysis, CDR3 sequences and most-parsimonious VDJ recombination scenarios were assigned using the TCRdist pipeline. In a later analysis, every TCR beta chain was defined by the combination of its CDR3 amino acid sequence and its V-gene family, and reads without a unique V-gene family were dropped. To address suspected cross-contamination and a sequencing artifact, a later analysis removed a few hundred highly shared, low-generation-probability nucleotide sequences. In a later analysis, a clonal expansion index for each public chain was calculated from normalized within-repertoire ranks of inferred template counts. A later analysis computed generation probabilities with a VDJ recombination model fitted to out-of-frame rearrangements, and checked the results against IGoR. A later analysis scored TCR-TCR, TCR-HLA and TCR-CMV co-occurrence with hypergeometric tests, applying a repertoire-size bias correction to TCR pairs. False discovery rates were estimated in a later analysis by permuting HLA or CMV assignments 20 times. In a later analysis, co-occurring TCRs were grouped using DBSCAN, with TCRdist sequence similarity added in when clustering inside HLA-allele-positive subsets. Repertoires with fewer than 30,000 or more than 120,000 public chains, plus five repertoires with anomalous nucleotide sharing, were excluded from co-occurrence clustering. Sourced from immuneACCESS, this table was stored by TCRdb with only in-frame sequences that have V and J called. A share of the clones is absent; for the studies checked, an unresolved V gene accounts for under half, and the remainder has no known explanation. D and trimming come from the DNA, and the V and J calls and clone size come from that table. For this sample there are more than 110,000 clones; about four fifths appear just once. Together, the top ten hold around 4.1% of the sample.

What the work shows at the level of the full study, not this receptor alone: Correlated functional status among segregating V segments might reflect linkage disequilibrium, but an unknown experimental factor could not be ruled out. Presence/absence analyses assumed roughly uniform sequencing depth across donors, an assumption that may not hold. The classifier was reported to diagnose cytomegalovirus status with high specificity and sensitivity in both the original cohort and the validation cohort. Strong co-occurrence of HLA alleles, especially DR and DQ, made assigning TCR associations to individual alleles difficult. A later analysis reported that several top co-occurrence clusters appeared linked to parvovirus B19, influenza, CMV and Epstein-Barr virus. V-gene and J-gene trimming of TCR beta chains was associated with a missense DCLRE1C variant in a later genetic analysis, and the association was replicated in an independent cohort. Broadly in line with IMGT annotations, most TCR beta V segments showed up in productive rearrangements about 87% or about 30% of the time in an earlier analysis of 450 to 750 of the donors. In a later genetic analysis, fewer N-insertions in productive TCRs were reported among donors in an Asian-associated ancestry cluster than the approximately 670-donor mean. Because HLA typing was unavailable for some donors at each locus, only the typed subset was used in association tests. In vitro tests confirmed that a few of the cytomegalovirus-associated TCR beta chains recognize cytomegalovirus antigens. Compared with equally common non-associated chains, HLA-associated TCR beta chains in a later analysis were more clonally expanded and had lower generation probabilities. A cluster of highly shared sequence variants was judged likely to represent a technical artifact of the sequencing pipeline. Only TCR beta chains were sequenced in this cohort, and the absence of alpha or paired-chain data limited detectable features. Most TCR sequences were observed very rarely across donors, whereas some public TCRs were present in many individuals. Seventeen rarely observed V segments, including chromosome 9 orphons, were excluded from the earlier analysis of some 590 of the donors because counts were too low. A total of roughly 160 TCR beta chains were listed by the study as associated with cytomegalovirus. A later analysis associated about 18,000 TCR beta sequences with specific HLA alleles at a false discovery rate of 0.05. Most CMV-associated TCR beta chains appeared to be HLA-restricted in a later analysis, and the HLA associations seemed to be driven largely by CMV exposure. In a later analysis, TCR association rates were found to vary across HLA loci, with the most associated TCRs seen for DRB1 alleles and the fewest for HLA-C alleles. The only immune exposure information available for the cohort was CMV serostatus. A further reported finding was that TCR beta sequences accurately predicted the HLA-A and HLA-B alleles for most subjects in the first cohort. Because the 87-base-pair reads could not distinguish some IMGT-functional V segments, including TRBV6-2 and TRBV6-3, those segments were excluded. According to the authors, the approach could potentially be generalized to other disease states and immunological phenotypes.

Recombination connected TRBV11-3 to TRBJ2-5; the best D guess is TRBD2, with 6 bases matching. The sequence derives from a man between 35 and 55 years old in good health and CMV-seropositive. The material sequenced was PBMCs. The DNA sequence reads TGTGCCAGCAGCTTAGAATCCAGGAGGGGAGAGACCCAGTACTTC. This codes for CASSLESRRGETQYF.